This is a list of T cell receptor beta chains from one sample in a study of blood T cell repertoires in COVID-19. Here immunoSEQ multiplex PCR was the method, and the copy in TCRdb shows in-frame clones only, minus some. The profile shows tens of thousands of clones, 85% to 90% of them singletons. The sequenced material came from peripheral blood. These receptors were collected from a woman in her sixties with acute or convalescent COVID-19. CDR3s include the opening cysteine and the closing phenylalanine or tryptophan. A D gene is named only where the DNA matches it firmly. Where a row states a size, it is once, few, many or the class of an expanded clone; other rows omit it.

>once|TRBJ2-5|TRBV7-3|NA
CASSLFPQETQYF
TGTGCCAGCAGCTTATTCCCTCAAGAGACCCAGTACTTC
>NA|TRBJ2-3|TRBV7-3|TRBD2
CASSRSGGAVDTQYF
TGTGCCAGCAGCAGGAGCGGGGGGGCCGTGGATACGCAGTATTTT
>NA|TRBJ2-2|TRBV7-8|NA
CASSLPRGNTGELFF
TGTGCCAGCAGCTTACCCAGGGGGAACACCGGGGAGCTGTTTTTT
>NA|TRBJ2-2|TRBV20-1|TRBD2
CSASRAAGTGELFF
TGCAGTGCTAGTAGGGCAGCGGGAACCGGGGAGCTGTTTTTT
>NA|TRBJ2-3|TRBV2|NA
CASNLEDTQYF
TGTGCCAGCAATTTAGAAGATACGCAGTATTTT
>NA|TRBJ1-1|TRBV5-6|NA
CASSPVTGMNTEAFF
TGTGCCAGCAGCCCTGTGACAGGTATGAACACTGAAGCTTTCTTT
>NA|TRBJ2-3|TRBV19|NA
CASSIGRLTDGTQYF
TGTGCCAGTAGTATAGGCAGGCTCACAGATGGTACGCAGTATTTT
>NA|TRBJ2-5|TRBV2|NA
CASSGADHLYQETQYF
TGTGCCAGCAGTGGGGCTGATCATCTGTACCAAGAGACCCAGTACTTC
>NA|TRBJ2-2|TRBV4-2|TRBD2
CASRQARLGGGAWTGELFF
TGTGCCAGCAGGCAAGCCCGACTAGGCGGGGGGGCCTGGACCGGGGAGCTGTTTTTT
>NA|TRBJ1-4|TRBV5-1|NA
CASSSDIATNEKLFF
TGCGCCAGCAGCTCCGACATAGCAACTAATGAAAAACTGTTTTTT
>NA|TRBJ2-1|TRBV5-6|NA
CAVGSQYNEQFF
TGTGCGGTGGGCAGTCAATACAATGAGCAGTTCTTC
>few|TRBJ2-4|TRBV11-1|NA
CASSLDWGLAKNIQYF
TGTGCCAGCAGCTTAGACTGGGGACTAGCCAAAAACATTCAGTACTTC
>few|TRBJ2-6|TRBV21-1|NA
CPAISGANVLTF
TGCCCTGCGATCTCTGGGGCCAACGTCCTGACTTTC
>NA|TRBJ2-2|TRBV7-7|TRBD1
CASSSSTGENTGELFF
TGTGCCAGCAGCTCCTCGACAGGGGAGAACACCGGGGAGCTGTTTTTT
>NA|TRBJ1-5|TRBV6-6|TRBD1
CASTGQGSGQPQHF
TGTGCCAGCACCGGACAGGGGAGCGGTCAGCCCCAGCATTTT
>NA|TRBJ2-2|TRBV11-2|TRBD1
CASSRGQGNTGELFF
TGTGCCAGCAGCCGTGGACAGGGGAACACCGGGGAGCTGTTTTTT
>NA|TRBJ2-5|TRBV27|TRBD1
CASGKMTGIYQETQYF
TGTGCCAGCGGAAAAATGACAGGGATATACCAAGAGACCCAGTACTTC
>NA|TRBJ1-2|TRBV27|TRBD1
CASSLWTGSSFSGYTF
TGTGCCAGCAGTTTATGGACAGGGAGCTCATTTTCTGGCTACACCTTC
>once|TRBJ2-1|TRBV10-3|NA
CAISLNNEQFF
TGTGCCATCAGTTTAAACAATGAGCAGTTCTTC
>NA|TRBJ2-7|TRBV6-5|TRBD1
CASGDRGLFAGEQYF
TGTGCCAGCGGGGACAGGGGGTTGTTTGCGGGAGAGCAGTACTTC
>NA|TRBJ1-2|TRBV28|NA
CASAPGGESSYGYTF
TGTGCCAGCGCCCCGGGGGGGGAGAGTAGCTATGGCTACACCTTC
>few|TRBJ2-7|TRBV7-9|NA
CASSLAVDTYEQYF
TGTGCCAGCAGCTTAGCCGTCGACACCTACGAGCAGTACTTC
>few|TRBJ1-1|TRBV5-5|TRBD1
CASRRTGAAFF
TGTGCCAGCAGGCGGACAGGGGCAGCTTTCTTT
>NA|TRBJ2-5|TRBV12-3/TRBV12-4|NA
CASSLSSGTQYF
TGTGCCAGCAGTTTGAGTAGCGGGACCCAGTACTTC
>NA|TRBJ1-2|TRBV3-1/TRBV3-2|TRBD1
CASSQGRGQGFGGYTF
TGTGCCAGCAGCCAAGGTCGTGGACAGGGGTTCGGTGGCTACACCTTC
>NA|TRBJ2-1|TRBV5-1|TRBD2
CASSLVRLAGVGEQFF
TGCGCCAGCAGCTTGGTAAGACTAGCGGGAGTTGGCGAGCAGTTCTTC
>NA|TRBJ1-6|TRBV7-9|TRBD1
CASSLWWQGAVSPLHF
TGTGCCAGCAGCTTATGGTGGCAGGGGGCCGTTTCACCCCTCCACTTT
>few|TRBJ2-1|TRBV7-8|TRBD1
CASSPRTGGPEQFF
TGTGCCAGCAGCCCGCGGACAGGGGGACCTGAGCAGTTCTTC